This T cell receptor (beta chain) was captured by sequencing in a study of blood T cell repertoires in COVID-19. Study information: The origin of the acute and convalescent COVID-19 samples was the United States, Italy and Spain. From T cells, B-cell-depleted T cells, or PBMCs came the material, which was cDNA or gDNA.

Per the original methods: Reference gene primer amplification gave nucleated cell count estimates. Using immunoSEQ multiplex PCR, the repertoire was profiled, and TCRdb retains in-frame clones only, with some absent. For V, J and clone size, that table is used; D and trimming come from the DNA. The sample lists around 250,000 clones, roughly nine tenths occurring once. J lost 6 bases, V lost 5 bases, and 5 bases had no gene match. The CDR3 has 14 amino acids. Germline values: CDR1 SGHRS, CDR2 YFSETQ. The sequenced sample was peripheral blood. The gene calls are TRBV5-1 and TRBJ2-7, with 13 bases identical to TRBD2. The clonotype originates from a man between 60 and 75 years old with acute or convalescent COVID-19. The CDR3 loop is CASSRTSGSSEQYF. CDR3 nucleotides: TGCGCCAGCAGTCGGACTAGCGGGAGTAGCGAGCAGTACTTC. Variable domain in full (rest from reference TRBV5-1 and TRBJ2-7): KAGVTQTPRYLIKTRGQQVTLSCSPISGHRSVSWYQQTPGQGLQFLFEYFSETQRNKGNFPGRFSGRQFSNSRSEMNVSTLELGDSALYLCASSRTSGSSEQYFGPGTRLTVT.